Below are 6 T cell receptor beta chains sequenced from a single sample in a study of Graves' ophthalmopathy and Graves' hyperthyroidism. TCR beta CDR3 amplification used RNA transcripts. In the first round, RT-PCR was carried out with HTBI primers, and a multiplex PCR formed the second round. One entry per CDR3 protein, called by TCRdb with MiXCR from the multiplex PCR reads. The sample lists a few hundred thousand distinct CDR3 sequences, around 21% occurring once. Sequences were obtained from peripheral blood. These receptors were taken from a young woman with stable Graves' hyperthyroidism.

The sample holds a few counts of this clonotype. The genes are TRBV6-5 and TRBJ2-7, with 8 bases fitting TRBD2. CDR3 length: 17 amino acids. Germline lookup yields CDR1 MNHEY and CDR2 SVGAGI. J was trimmed by 3 bases and V by 2 bases; bases with no gene match: 12. As DNA, the CDR3 is TGTGCCAGCAGTTACGCTCACGGGGGGGGAGGGGACTACGAGCAGTACTTC. Residues: CASSYAHGGGGDYEQYF.

This clonotype was detected ten times or more. The chain employs TRBV6-1 and TRBJ1-2; D perhaps matches TRBD1 (6 bases). The CDR3 consists of 16 residues. Germline-derived CDR1 and CDR2 are MNHNS and SASEGT. With 6 bases removed from V and 7 bases from J, the gap between germline ends came to 24 bases. Here the CDR3 reads CASSGFRDIQPPGYTF. The CDR3 DNA reads TGTGCCAGCAGCGGATTCCGGGACATACAACCTCCTGGCTACACCTTC.

Many counts were recorded for this clonotype. The chain joins TRBV11-2 to TRBJ1-1; 9 nucleotides align to TRBD1. CDR1 is SGHAT and CDR2 is FQNNGV in the germline V gene. The V and J ends lost 6 bases and 7 bases, in that order; junction bases with no gene match: 6. This CDR3 contains 13 residues. The CDR3 protein is CASRSTGGGEAFF. CDR3 sequence (DNA): TGTGCCAGCAGATCGACAGGGGGAGGTGAAGCTTTCTTT. Complete variable domain (other parts from reference TRBV11-2 and TRBJ1-1): EAGVAQSPRYKIIEKRQSVAFWCNPISGHATLYWYQQILGQGPKLLIQFQNNGVVDDSQLPKDRFSAERLKGVDSTLKIQPAKLEDSAVYLCASRSTGGGEAFFGQGTRLTVV.

This chain links TRBV12-3 or TRBV12-4 with TRBJ1-1; 8 positions agree with TRBD1. V shed 6 bases, J shed 6 bases, and the junction held 9 bases outside the gene matches. This CDR3 is built from 14 residues. The chain's CDR3 is CASSKDRVIAEAFF. The CDR3 DNA is TGTGCCAGCAGCAAGGACAGGGTAATAGCTGAAGCTTTCTTT.

The chain links TRBV20-1 to TRBJ2-7; no definite D call. V dropped 3 bases and J dropped 2 bases, with 11 bases sitting between them. Germline V gives CDR1 DFQATT, CDR2 SNEGSKA (reference sequence). The CDR3 is made up of 13 amino acids. Here the CDR3 reads CSARVSVTYEQYF. For the CDR3, the DNA is TGCAGTGCTAGGGTTTCAGTTACCTACGAGCAGTACTTC.

The table lists this clonotype with many counts. The genes are TRBV24-1 and TRBJ1-5; D is unresolved. V gave up 2 bases and J gave up 6 bases, with 4 bases separating them. The length of the CDR3 is 12 residues. Germline V gene data show CDR1 as KGHDR and CDR2 as SFDVKD. The CDR3 DNA follows: TGTGCCACCAGTGATTCAGGTCAGCCCCAGCATTTT. It translates to CATSDSGQPQHF.